The 14 T cell receptor beta chains presented below share a single source sample, sequenced in a study of T cells after yellow fever vaccination. TCRdb analysed the 5' RACE reads with MiXCR anew, one entry per CDR3 protein. The repertoire holds 150,000 or so distinct CDR3 sequences, with more than 5.5% as singletons. The specimen comprised CD4+ T cells sorted from PBMCs, sampled around 5 days after the first yellow fever vaccination. The source is a young man who received the YFV17D yellow fever vaccine.

This clonotype was detected ten times or more. The chain couples TRBV7-2 to TRBJ2-2; possible D gene TRBD1, 6 bases. The germline V and J ends were trimmed by 5 bases and 6 bases, with 13 bases remaining between them. Germline CDR1 reads SGHTA; CDR2 reads FQGNSA. The length of the CDR3 is 14 residues. CDR3 region: CASSPDSRAGELFF. The DNA of the CDR3 is TGTGCCAGCAGCCCGGACAGTAGGGCCGGGGAGCTGTTTTTT. Full variable domain (outside the CDR3, taken from reference TRBV7-2 and TRBJ2-2): GAGVSQSPSNKVTEKGKDVELRCDPISGHTALYWYRQSLGQGLEFLIYFQGNSAPDKSGLPSDRFSAERTGGSVSTLTIQRTQQEDSAVYLCASSPDSRAGELFFGEGSRLTVL.

Ten or more counts support this clonotype. V gene TRBV10-3 combines with J gene TRBJ2-5, with D possibly matching TRBD1 (5 bases). There are 13 residues in the CDR3. Looked up from germline, CDR1 is ENHRY and CDR2 is SYGVKD. Deletions cut 6 bases from V and 2 bases from J, with 10 bases between. The CDR3 nucleotides read TGTGCCATCAGGCAGGGTGGACAAGAGACCCAGTACTTC. This codes for CAIRQGGQETQYF.

This chain uses TRBV18 with TRBJ2-1, with TRBD2 identical over 7 bases. Germline CDR1 and CDR2: KGHSH and LQKENI. There are 16 residues in the CDR3. The V and J ends lost 5 bases and 9 bases, in that order; junction bases with no gene match: 16. The CDR3 region is CASSGPTAGMSTEQFF. CDR3 coding DNA: TGTGCCAGCTCAGGCCCCACAGCGGGAATGTCCACTGAGCAGTTCTTC.

This chain connects TRBV23-1 to TRBJ2-7, with D unresolved. TRBV23-1 is marked as an open reading frame, function uncertain. This CDR3 contains 12 residues. V lost 3 bases, J lost 3 bases, and 6 bases lay in between. CDR3 region: CASSHRFYEQYV. CDR3 DNA sequence: TGCGCCAGCAGTCATCGCTTCTACGAGCAGTACGTC.

The J gene is TRBJ2-7, the V gene TRBV3-1; no firm D call. CDR1 and CDR2 (germline): LGHDT, YNNKEL (reference sequence). V lost 1 base and J lost 3, with 7 bases in between. This CDR3 contains 13 residues. The CDR3 sequence: CASSQGVGYEQYF. The CDR3 DNA sequence: TGTGCCAGCAGCCAAGGGGTAGGCTACGAGCAGTACTTC.

This clonotype was detected ten times or more. The J gene is TRBJ2-2, the V gene TRBV27; tentatively, D is TRBD1 or TRBD2 (5 bases each). The CDR3 runs 15 residues. V gave up 5 bases and J gave up 5 bases, with 15 bases separating them. Germline CDR1 and CDR2: MNHEY and SMNVEV (reference sequence). The CDR3 DNA is TGTGCCAGCAGTCCGGCCGGGACGGTAACCGGGGAGCTGTTTTTT. Its protein is CASSPAGTVTGELFF.

This clonotype was detected ten times or more. The rearrangement links TRBV20-1 to TRBJ2-3, with a weak D call TRBD2 (5 bases). The CDR3 covers 14 residues. Trimming removed 0 bases at V and 2 bases at J, with 9 bases between. CDR1 DFQATT and CDR2 SNEGSKA come from the germline V gene (reference sequence). The CDR3 loop is CSARDPGSTDTQYF. For the CDR3, the DNA is TGCAGTGCTAGAGACCCGGGGTCCACAGATACGCAGTATTTT.

This clonotype was seen repeatedly, ten times or more. The chain is built from TRBV10-1 and TRBJ2-4; D is perhaps TRBD2 (5 bases). V dropped 6 bases and J dropped 1 base, with 13 bases sitting between them. The CDR3 has 15 residues. From germline, CDR1 is WNHNN and CDR2 SYGVQD (reference sequence). CDR3 region: CASRADKWAKNIQYF. In nucleotides, the CDR3 is TGCGCCAGCAGAGCGGATAAGTGGGCCAAAAACATTCAGTACTTC.

The chain carries TRBV4-3 and TRBJ1-5; no firm D call. Germline V gene data show CDR1 as LGHNA and CDR2 as YSLEER. CDR3 length: 13 residues. This chain's CDR3 is CAGIIGREQPQHF. The CDR3 nucleotides are TGCGCAGGGATAATAGGGAGAGAGCAGCCCCAGCATTTT.

This clonotype was counted at least ten times. The chain joins TRBV5-1 to TRBJ2-5; possibly TRBD2 for D (6 bases). Germline CDR1 reads SGHRS; CDR2 reads YFSETQ. The CDR3 is 15 residues long. The V gene lost 7 bases and the J gene lost 5 bases, with 21 bases spanning the gap. The CDR3 nucleotides read TGCGCCAGCCTTGTGGCGGGGACTGATGGGGAGACCCAGTACTTC. Translation gives CASLVAGTDGETQYF.

This clonotype was seen repeatedly, ten times or more. V usage is TRBV28 and J usage is TRBJ2-7, with a tentative D call TRBD1 (6 bases). The CDR3 length is 16 residues. Per the germline V gene, CDR1 is MDHEN and CDR2 is SYDVKM. CDR3 region: CASSQSADRRLRFSHV. DNA for the CDR3: TGTGCCAGCAGTCAATCCGCCGACAGGAGGTTACGATTTTCCCACGTC.

The chain joins TRBV15 to TRBJ2-7; D call uncertain. This CDR3 has 12 amino acids. The V gene's germline CDR1 is LNHNV and CDR2 YYDKDF (reference sequence). V lost 3 bases and J 5 bases, leaving 8 bases between the germline ends. The CDR3 is CATSSSRDEQYF. The DNA for the CDR3 is TGTGCCACCAGCAGCTCAAGGGACGAGCAGTACTTC.

The sample holds many counts of this clonotype. This sequence joins TRBV7-2 and TRBJ1-3, with D maybe TRBD1 (5 bases). The CDR3 extends over 15 amino acids. Trimming removed 1 base from V and 0 bases from J, with 7 bases in between. Germline-derived CDR1 and CDR2 are SGHTA and FQGNSA. The CDR3 sequence: CASSLVQGSGNTIYF. The CDR3 coding sequence is TGTGCCAGCAGCTTAGTTCAGGGCTCTGGAAACACCATATATTTT.

This clonotype was observed many times. The V call is TRBV12-3 or TRBV12-4, the J call TRBJ2-1, with unresolved D. The CDR3 runs 12 residues. The germline V and J ends were trimmed by 5 bases and 4 bases, with 6 bases remaining between them. The CDR3 nucleotides are TGTGCCAGCAGTGAACTATACAATGAGCAGTTCTTC. Protein: CASSELYNEQFF.